This TCR beta chain came from a study of blood T cell repertoires in COVID-19. In the study overall: Acute and convalescent COVID-19 samples came from the United States, Italy and Spain. PBMCs, B-cell-depleted T cells, or T cells provided the cDNA or gDNA that made up the material.

CDR3 length equals 12 residues. Germline CDR1 reads SEHNR; CDR2 reads FQNEAQ (reference sequence). V lost 5 bases to trimming and J lost 4 bases, with 6 bases between them. Individuals drawn from 20 to 25 US areas were roughly 18 to 100 years old. Cohort placement rested on clinical history that participants reported themselves. Produced via immunoSEQ multiplex PCR; TCRdb's table is partial and in-frame only. Of approximately 200,000 clones detected, more than 75% appear once; the ten largest clones hold 7% to 9%. The sample holds a few counts of this clone. Sequenced: PBMCs or T cells enriched from blood (not recorded which). This chain uses TRBV7-9 with TRBJ1-3; D remains unclear. This clonotype was sampled from a man between 25 and 39 years old in a cohort exposed to, infected with or recovered from COVID-19 (not recorded which). The CDR3 loop reads CASSPGGNTIYF. The CDR3 DNA reads as TGTGCCAGCAGCCCCGGGGGAAACACCATATATTTT.